The clone carrying this T cell receptor beta chain appeared once. The data are from a study of T cell changes during pregnancy in multiple sclerosis. Sequenced by immunoSEQ multiplex PCR; TCRdb stores in-frame clones only, minus some. The sample holds over 35,000 clones, almost 95% seen once. Sequenced: peripheral blood. The receptor comes from a female donor with multiple sclerosis, enrolled in a pregnancy study.

In DNA, the CDR3 is TGTGCCAGCAGTTTTATCCCGAACTATGGCTACACCTTC. This gives the protein CASSFIPNYGYTF. The chain has TRBV27 and TRBJ1-2; no clear D gene. Per the germline V gene, CDR1 is MNHEY and CDR2 is SMNVEV (reference sequence). This CDR3 has 13 residues. Trimming removed 3 bases at V and 2 bases at J, with 7 bases between.